Sequencing of this T cell receptor (beta chain) was carried out in a study of vaccination effects on CD4 cells after COVID-19. Study-wide background: Culturing of a few million PBMC per well took place with around 10 IU/ml IL-2 and 10 ug/ml peptides.

As for this clone: The antigen is undetermined.

TCRdb's table, derived via immunoSEQ multiplex PCR, lists solely in-frame clones and lacks some. The table shows some 39,000 clones, with roughly 80% occurring only once. With V trimmed by 6 bases and J by 7 bases, 10 bases remained unmatched. This CDR3 has 15 residues. The germline CDR1 and CDR2 sequences are MNHEY and SMNVEV (reference sequence). On day 10 of culture, CD4+ T cells were separated out. General study results and limits: Early timepoints after infection were absent, and convalescent patients were few in the study. Healthy vaccinees showed cross-reactivity with common cold coronaviruses in only 1 of 255 vaccine-induced clones.

This sequence joins TRBV27 and TRBJ1-4, with 8 nucleotides matching TRBD1. The sample in question was CD4+ T cells from PBMCs cultured without peptide, obtained before COVID-19 vaccination. The TCR sequence derives from a human donor who received a COVID-19 vaccine. CDR3 nucleotides: TGTGCCAGCAGCCCGGACAGGGATAGTCGTGAAAAACTGTTTTTT. This translates into CASSPDRDSREKLFF.